This T cell receptor beta chain appears in the sequencing data of a study of graft-versus-host responses after intestinal transplantation. V was pared by 5 bases and J by 5 bases, with 22 bases between. The CDR3 extends over 18 amino acids. The V gene's germline CDR1 is LNHDA and CDR2 SQIVND (reference sequence). A note on this clone: Its antigen is still unknown.

Profiled with immunoSEQ multiplex PCR; TCRdb holds only in-frame clones, not every one. The sample holds about 120,000 clones; 85% to 95% are singletons and the top ten take more than 0.1%. Study-wide findings and caveats: Peak circulating GvH clone levels tracked with early post-transplant HvG declines.

The receptor comes from a human donor who received an intestinal transplant. Specimen: unstimulated CD4+ T cells sorted from spleen or lymph node cells, collected before intestinal transplant. This chain connects TRBV19 to TRBJ2-6, with D possibly TRBD2 on 6 matching bases. CDR3 bases: TGTGCCAGTAGTGGCGGGACCGCCACTACAACGAGGGCCAACGTCCTGACTTTC. Its protein product is CASSGGTATTTRANVLTF. Variable domain in full (rest from reference TRBV19 and TRBJ2-6): DGGITQSPKYLFRKEGQNVTLSCEQNLNHDAMYWYRQDPGQGLRLIYYSQIVNDFQKGDIAEGYSVSREKKESFPLTVTSAQKNPTAFYLCASSGGTATTTRANVLTFGAGSRLTVL.